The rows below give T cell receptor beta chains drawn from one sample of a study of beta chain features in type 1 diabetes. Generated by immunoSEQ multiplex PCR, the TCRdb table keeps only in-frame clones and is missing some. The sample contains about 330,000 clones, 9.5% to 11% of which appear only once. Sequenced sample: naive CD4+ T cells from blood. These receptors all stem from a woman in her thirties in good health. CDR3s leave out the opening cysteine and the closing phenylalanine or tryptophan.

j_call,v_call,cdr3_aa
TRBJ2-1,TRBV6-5,ASSGTSGSSYEQF
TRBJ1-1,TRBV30,AEHLTGFPEAF
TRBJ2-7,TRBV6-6,ASKTSDDYEQY
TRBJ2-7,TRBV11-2,ASSFSSTGQYEQY
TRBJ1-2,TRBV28,ASSPPTGTNYGYT
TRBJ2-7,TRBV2,ASRGGGPYEQY
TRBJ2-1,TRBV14,ASSQDWREQQF
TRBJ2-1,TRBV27,ASIRTSGRGEQF
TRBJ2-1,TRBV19,ASSLGTSGSYNEQF
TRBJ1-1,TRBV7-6,ASGAVTGFGTEAF
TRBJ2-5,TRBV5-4,AVGTSGRSQETQY
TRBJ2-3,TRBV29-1,SVRRYTTDTQY
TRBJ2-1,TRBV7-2,ASSLDPILAGGRNEQF
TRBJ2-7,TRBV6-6,ASNLAGGNSYEQY
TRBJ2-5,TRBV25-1,ASSEPGQGFQETQY
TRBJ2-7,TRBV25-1,ASSSDSVHEQY
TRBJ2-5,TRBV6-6,ASSRQGQEETQY
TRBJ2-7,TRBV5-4,ASSRPGGSEQY
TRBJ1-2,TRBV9,ASSVGDTANYGYT
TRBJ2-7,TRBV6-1,ASCRESSYEQY
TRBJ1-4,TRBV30,ARAGQGEKLF
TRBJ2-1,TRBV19,ASSINPGSSYNEQF